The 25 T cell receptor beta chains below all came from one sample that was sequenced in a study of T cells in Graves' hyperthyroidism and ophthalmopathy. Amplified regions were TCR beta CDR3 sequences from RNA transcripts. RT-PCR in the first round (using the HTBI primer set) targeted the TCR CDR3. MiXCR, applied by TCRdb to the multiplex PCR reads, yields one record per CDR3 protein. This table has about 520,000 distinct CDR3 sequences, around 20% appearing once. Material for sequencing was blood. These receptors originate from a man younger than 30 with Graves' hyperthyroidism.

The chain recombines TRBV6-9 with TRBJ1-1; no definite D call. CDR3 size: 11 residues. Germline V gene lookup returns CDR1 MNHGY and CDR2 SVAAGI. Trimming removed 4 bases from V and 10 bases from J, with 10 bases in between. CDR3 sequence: CASSSGPGAFF. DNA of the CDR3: TGTGCCAGCAGTTCCGGTCCCGGAGCTTTCTTT.

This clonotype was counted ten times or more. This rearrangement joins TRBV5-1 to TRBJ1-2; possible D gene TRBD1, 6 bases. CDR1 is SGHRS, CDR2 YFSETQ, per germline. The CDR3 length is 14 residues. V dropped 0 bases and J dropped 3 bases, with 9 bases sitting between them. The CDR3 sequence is CASSLVSGDYGYTF. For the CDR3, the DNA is TGCGCCAGCAGCTTGGTATCAGGGGACTATGGCTACACCTTC.

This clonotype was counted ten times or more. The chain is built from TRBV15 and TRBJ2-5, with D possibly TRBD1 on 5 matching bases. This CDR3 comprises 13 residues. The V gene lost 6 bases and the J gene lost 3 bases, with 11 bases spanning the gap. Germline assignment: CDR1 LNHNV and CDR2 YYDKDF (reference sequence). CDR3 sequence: CATSPDREETQYF. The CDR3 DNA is TGTGCCACCAGTCCCGACAGAGAAGAGACCCAGTACTTC.

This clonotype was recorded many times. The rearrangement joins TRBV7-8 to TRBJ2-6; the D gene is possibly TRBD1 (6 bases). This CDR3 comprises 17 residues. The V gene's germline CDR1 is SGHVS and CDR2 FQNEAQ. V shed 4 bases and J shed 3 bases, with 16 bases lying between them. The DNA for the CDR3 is TGTGCCAGCAGCTCGGCACAGGGATGGGGTGGGGCCAACGTCCTGACTTTC. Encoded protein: CASSSAQGWGGANVLTF. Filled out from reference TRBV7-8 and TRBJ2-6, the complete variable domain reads GAGVSQSPRYKVAKRGQDVALRCDPISGHVSLFWYQQALGQGPEFLTYFQNEAQLDKSGLPSDRFFAERPEGSVSTLKIQRTQQEDSAVYLCASSSAQGWGGANVLTFGAGSRLTVL.

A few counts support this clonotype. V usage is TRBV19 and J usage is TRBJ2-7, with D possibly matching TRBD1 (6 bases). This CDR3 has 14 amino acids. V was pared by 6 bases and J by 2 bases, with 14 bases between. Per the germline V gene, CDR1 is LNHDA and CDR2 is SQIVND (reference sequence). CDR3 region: CASSSRDKTYEQYF. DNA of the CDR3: TGTGCCAGTAGCAGCAGGGACAAAACCTACGAGCAGTACTTC.

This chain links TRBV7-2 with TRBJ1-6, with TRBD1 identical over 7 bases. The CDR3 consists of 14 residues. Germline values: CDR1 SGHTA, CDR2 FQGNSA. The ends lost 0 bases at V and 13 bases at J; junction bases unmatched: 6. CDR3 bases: TGTGCCAGCAGCTTAGCAGGGGGCATAACCCCCCTCCACTTT. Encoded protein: CASSLAGGITPLHF.

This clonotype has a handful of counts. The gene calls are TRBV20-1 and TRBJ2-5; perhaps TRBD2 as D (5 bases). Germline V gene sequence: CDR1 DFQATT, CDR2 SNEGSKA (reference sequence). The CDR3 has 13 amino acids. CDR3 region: CSSTADLQETQYF. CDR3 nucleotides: TGCAGCTCCACAGCGGACCTCCAAGAGACCCAGTACTTC.

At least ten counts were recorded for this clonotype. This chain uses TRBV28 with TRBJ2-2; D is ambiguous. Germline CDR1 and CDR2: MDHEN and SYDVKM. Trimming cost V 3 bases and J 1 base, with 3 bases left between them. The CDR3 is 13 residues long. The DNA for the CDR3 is TGTGCCAGCAGTTTCCTGAACACCGGGGAGCTGTTTTTT. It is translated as CASSFLNTGELFF.

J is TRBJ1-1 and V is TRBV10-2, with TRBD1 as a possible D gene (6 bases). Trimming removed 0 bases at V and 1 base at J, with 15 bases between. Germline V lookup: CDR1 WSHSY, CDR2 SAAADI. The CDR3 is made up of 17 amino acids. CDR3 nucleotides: TGCGCCAGCAGTGAGTCGATAAAAGGGACAACGAACACTGAAGCTTTCTTT. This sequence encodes CASSESIKGTTNTEAFF.

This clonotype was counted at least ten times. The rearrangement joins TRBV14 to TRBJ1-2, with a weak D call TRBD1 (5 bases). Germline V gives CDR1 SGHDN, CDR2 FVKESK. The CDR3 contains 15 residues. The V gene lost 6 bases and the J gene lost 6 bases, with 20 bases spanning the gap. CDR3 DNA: TGTGCCAGCAGTGCGACCGGGGGTTTGGTTCATGGCTACACCTTC. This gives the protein CASSATGGLVHGYTF. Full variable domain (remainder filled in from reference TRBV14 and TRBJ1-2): EAGVTQFPSHSVIEKGQTVTLRCDPISGHDNLYWYRRVMGKEIKFLLHFVKESKQDESGMPNNRFLAERTGGTYSTLKVQPAELEDSGVYFCASSATGGLVHGYTFGSGTRLTVV.

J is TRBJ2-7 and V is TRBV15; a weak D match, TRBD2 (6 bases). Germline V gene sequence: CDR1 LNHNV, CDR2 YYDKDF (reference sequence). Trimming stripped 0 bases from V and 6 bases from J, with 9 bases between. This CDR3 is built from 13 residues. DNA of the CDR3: TGTGCCACCAGCAGAGATAGCGGAAGCGAGCAGTACTTC. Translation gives CATSRDSGSEQYF.

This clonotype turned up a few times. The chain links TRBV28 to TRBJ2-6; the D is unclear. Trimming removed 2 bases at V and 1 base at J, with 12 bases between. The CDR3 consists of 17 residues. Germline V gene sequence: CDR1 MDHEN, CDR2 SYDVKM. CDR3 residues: CASSLLRVPSGANVLTF. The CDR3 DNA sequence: TGTGCCAGCAGTTTACTGCGCGTGCCTTCTGGGGCCAACGTCCTGACTTTC.

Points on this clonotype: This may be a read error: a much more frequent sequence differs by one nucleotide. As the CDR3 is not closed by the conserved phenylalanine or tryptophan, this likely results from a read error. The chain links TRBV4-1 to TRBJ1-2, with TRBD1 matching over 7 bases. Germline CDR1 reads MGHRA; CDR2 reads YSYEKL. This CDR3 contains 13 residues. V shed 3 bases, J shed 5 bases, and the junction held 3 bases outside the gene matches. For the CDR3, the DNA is TGCGCCAGCAGCCAGGACAGGTTTTATGGCTACACCCTC. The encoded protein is CASSQDRFYGYTL.

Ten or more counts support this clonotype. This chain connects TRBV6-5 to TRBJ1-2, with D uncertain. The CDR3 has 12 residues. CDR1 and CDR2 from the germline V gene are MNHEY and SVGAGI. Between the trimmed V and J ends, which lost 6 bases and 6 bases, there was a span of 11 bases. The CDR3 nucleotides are TGTGCCAGCAGACTGACCCGGAATGGCTACACCTTC. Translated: CASRLTRNGYTF.

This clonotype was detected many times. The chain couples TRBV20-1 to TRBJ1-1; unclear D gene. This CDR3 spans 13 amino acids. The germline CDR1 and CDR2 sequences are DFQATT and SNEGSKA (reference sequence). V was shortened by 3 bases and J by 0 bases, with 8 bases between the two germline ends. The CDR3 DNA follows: TGCAGTGCTAGCCAGGCCATGAACACTGAAGCTTTCTTT. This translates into CSASQAMNTEAFF.

Here the CDR3 DNA reads TGTGCCAGCAGTCCCTTAAATTCGGAGAGCACTTCCTATGGCTACACCTTC. Protein: CASSPLNSESTSYGYTF. The chain couples TRBV2 to TRBJ1-2, with D unresolved. The CDR3 covers 17 residues. Looked up from germline, CDR1 is SNHLY and CDR2 is FYNNEI. Deletions cut 5 bases from V and 4 bases from J, with 23 bases between.

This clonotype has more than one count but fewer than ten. For the CDR3, the DNA is TGCAGTGCAGCCTCGCCTACCGGGGAGCTGTTTTTT. It codes for CSAASPTGELFF. The V and J genes are TRBV20-1 and TRBJ2-2; no reliable D call. The V and J ends lost 6 bases and 5 bases respectively, with 10 bases between them. The germline V gene encodes CDR1 DFQATT and CDR2 SNEGSKA (reference sequence). The CDR3 covers 12 residues.

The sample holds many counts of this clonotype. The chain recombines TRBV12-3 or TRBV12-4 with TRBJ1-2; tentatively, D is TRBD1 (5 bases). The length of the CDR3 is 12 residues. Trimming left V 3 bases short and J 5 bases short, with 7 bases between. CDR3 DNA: TGTGCCAGCAGTTTCGACAGTTATGGCTACACCTTC. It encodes CASSFDSYGYTF.

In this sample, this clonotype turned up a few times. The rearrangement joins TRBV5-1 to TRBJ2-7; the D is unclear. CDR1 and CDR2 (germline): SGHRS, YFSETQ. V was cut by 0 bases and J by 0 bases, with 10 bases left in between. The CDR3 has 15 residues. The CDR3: CASSLAGFTSYEQYF. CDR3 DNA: TGCGCCAGCAGCTTGGCAGGTTTCACCTCCTACGAGCAGTACTTC. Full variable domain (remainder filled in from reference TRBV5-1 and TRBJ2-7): KAGVTQTPRYLIKTRGQQVTLSCSPISGHRSVSWYQQTPGQGLQFLFEYFSETQRNKGNFPGRFSGRQFSNSRSEMNVSTLELGDSALYLCASSLAGFTSYEQYFGPGTRLTVT.

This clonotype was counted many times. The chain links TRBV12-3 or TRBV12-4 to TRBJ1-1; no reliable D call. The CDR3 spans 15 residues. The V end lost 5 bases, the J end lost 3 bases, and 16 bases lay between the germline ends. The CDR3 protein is CASSTRVGEDTEAFF. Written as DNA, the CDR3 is TGTGCCAGCAGTACCCGGGTCGGGGAGGACACTGAAGCTTTCTTT.

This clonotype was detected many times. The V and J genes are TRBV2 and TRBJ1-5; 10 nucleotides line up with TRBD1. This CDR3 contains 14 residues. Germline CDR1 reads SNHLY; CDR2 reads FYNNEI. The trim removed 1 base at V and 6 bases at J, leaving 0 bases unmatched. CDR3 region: CASSEGTGGQPQHF. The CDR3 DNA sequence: TGTGCCAGCAGTGAAGGGACAGGGGGTCAGCCCCAGCATTTT.

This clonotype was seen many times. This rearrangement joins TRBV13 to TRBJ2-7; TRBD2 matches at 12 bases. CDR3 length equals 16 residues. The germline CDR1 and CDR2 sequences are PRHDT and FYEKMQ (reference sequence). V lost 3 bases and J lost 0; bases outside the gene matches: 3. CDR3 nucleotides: TGTGCCAGCAGCTTCGGACTAGCGGGGACCTCCTACGAGCAGTACTTC. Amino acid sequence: CASSFGLAGTSYEQYF.

The chain's CDR3 is CASSESSVGDGYTF. CDR3 coding DNA: TGTGCCAGCAGTGAGTCGTCAGTGGGGGACGGCTACACCTTC. V is TRBV2 and J is TRBJ1-2; a possible D gene is TRBD1 (5 bases). V was shortened by 3 bases and J by 8 bases, with 16 bases between the two germline ends. Germline CDR1 is SNHLY and CDR2 is FYNNEI. The CDR3 is made up of 14 amino acids.

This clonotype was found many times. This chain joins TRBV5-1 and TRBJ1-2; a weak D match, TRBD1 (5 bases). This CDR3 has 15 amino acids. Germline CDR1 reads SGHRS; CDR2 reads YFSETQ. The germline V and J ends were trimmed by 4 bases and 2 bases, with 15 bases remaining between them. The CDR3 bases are TGCGCCAGCAGCCCCCAAAGGGGCAGCAACTATGGCTACACCTTC. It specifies CASSPQRGSNYGYTF. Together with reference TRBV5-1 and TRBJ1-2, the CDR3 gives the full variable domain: KAGVTQTPRYLIKTRGQQVTLSCSPISGHRSVSWYQQTPGQGLQFLFEYFSETQRNKGNFPGRFSGRQFSNSRSEMNVSTLELGDSALYLCASSPQRGSNYGYTFGSGTRLTVV.

The CDR3 DNA follows: TGCAGTGCTAGAGACGGGGGAGGCAGCTCCTACGAGCAGTACTTC. Translated: CSARDGGGSSYEQYF. This sequence joins TRBV20-1 and TRBJ2-7, with a possible D match to TRBD2 (6 bases). V lost 0 bases and J lost 0, with 12 bases in between. The CDR3 covers 15 residues. The germline V gene encodes CDR1 DFQATT and CDR2 SNEGSKA (reference sequence).